Reported below is one T cell receptor (beta chain). The antigen remains undetermined. Genomic DNA of unsorted samples came from around 84 million PBMCs. Germline loops: CDR1 SGHRS, CDR2 YFSETQ. The CDR3 length is 15 residues. Losses at the gene ends were 4 bases for V and 0 bases for J; bases not matched to a gene: 4. This sample is part of a study of shared clonotypes between healthy human individuals. For the study at large: The donors, a couple of women and a few men, were aged 18 to 49. Broader study findings: Only blood samples were collected, and tissue repertoires likely differ.

Assay execution proceeded at the deep level. Assay used: immunoSEQ multiplex PCR; TCRdb lists only in-frame clones, some missing. Counted here are hundreds of thousands of clones, approximately 80% occurring once; the ten biggest clones make up around 13%. This clonotype originated in a woman aged 40 to 55 in good health. Some clones in this sample may be carry-over from other donors' samples. Sequenced: PBMCs. The V gene is TRBV5-1, the J gene TRBJ2-7, with 10 bases aligning to TRBD2. This CDR3 is CASSKLAGSSYEQYF. For the CDR3, the DNA is TGCGCCAGCAGCAAACTAGCGGGGAGCTCCTACGAGCAGTACTTC.